These 29 T cell receptor beta chains share one sample of origin, sequenced in a study of blood T cell repertoires in COVID-19. Libraries were prepared by immunoSEQ multiplex PCR; TCRdb keeps only in-frame clonotypes and omits some of them. In the table there are about 200,000 clones, approximately 84% of which are singletons. Source material: peripheral blood. These receptors all stem from a human donor with acute or convalescent COVID-19. The donor label of this sample is uncertain.

The chain has TRBV27 and TRBJ2-1; D is possibly TRBD1 (6 bases). The CDR3 has 15 residues. Trimming removed 4 bases from V and 7 bases from J, with 17 bases in between. Germline lookup yields CDR1 MNHEY and CDR2 SMNVEV (reference sequence). CDR3 sequence: CASSSYRAPGNEQFF. The CDR3 coding sequence is TGTGCCAGCAGTTCCTACAGGGCCCCTGGGAATGAGCAGTTCTTC.

The chain carries TRBV5-1 and TRBJ2-1; 7 bases agree with TRBD2. The CDR3 is 16 amino acids. Per the germline V gene, CDR1 is SGHRS and CDR2 is YFSETQ. With V trimmed by 0 bases and J by 4 bases, 7 bases remained unmatched. CDR3 region: CASSLAGGVGYNEQFF. The CDR3 DNA reads as TGCGCCAGCAGCTTGGCGGGGGGAGTGGGTTACAATGAGCAGTTCTTC.

The J gene is TRBJ1-6, the V gene TRBV5-1, with 7 nucleotides matching TRBD1. J lost 3 bases, V lost 4 bases, and 7 bases had no gene match. Germline V gives CDR1 SGHRS, CDR2 YFSETQ. This CDR3 spans 16 amino acids. CDR3 in amino acids: CASSPGQSFYNSPLHF. CDR3 nucleotide sequence: TGCGCCAGCAGCCCGGGACAGTCCTTCTATAATTCACCCCTCCACTTT.

The chain recombines TRBV15 with TRBJ2-7; 8 nucleotides line up with TRBD1. The V gene's germline CDR1 is LNHNV and CDR2 YYDKDF (reference sequence). The V segment lost 5 bases and the J segment 1 base; nucleotides outside the gene matches: 16. CDR3 length: 18 residues. The CDR3 spells CATSRNPTSGGRSYEQYF. DNA for the CDR3: TGTGCCACCAGCCGGAACCCGACCTCAGGGGGCCGATCCTACGAGCAGTACTTC.

The chain employs TRBV5-4 and TRBJ2-2; 9 bases agree with TRBD2. This CDR3 spans 17 amino acids. V was pared by 0 bases and J by 5 bases, with 8 bases of the junction left unmatched. CDR1 and CDR2 from the germline V gene are SGHNT and YYREEE (reference sequence). The CDR3 region is CASSLGGLAGRTGELFF. Here the CDR3 DNA reads TGTGCCAGCAGCTTGGGGGGTCTAGCGGGACGGACCGGGGAGCTGTTTTTT.

V and J are TRBV6-1 and TRBJ1-2; 7 nucleotides match TRBD1. V was pared by 4 bases and J by 3 bases, with 14 bases of the junction left unmatched. Germline V lookup: CDR1 MNHNS, CDR2 SASEGT. The CDR3 consists of 17 residues. CDR3 nucleotide sequence: TGTGCCAGCAGTGCCCCCTCAAAGGGGGCGCAGGACTATGGCTACACCTTC. It translates to CASSAPSKGAQDYGYTF.

This clone appeared a single time. The V call is TRBV3-1 (or the pseudogene TRBV3-2), the J call TRBJ2-7, with TRBD1 identical over 8 bases. Unmatched junction bases numbered 4, after V lost 2 bases and J lost 4 bases. The CDR3 loop spans 14 amino acids. Germline CDR1 and CDR2: LGHDT and YNNKEL (reference sequence). The CDR3 DNA reads TGTGCCAGCAGCCAATTAGGACAGGGTTACGAGCAGTACTTC. Translating gives CASSQLGQGYEQYF.

On this clone: The same CDR3 arises from other DNA sequences in this sample as well. The V and J genes are TRBV11-3 and TRBJ2-7; tentative D call: TRBD1 (6 bases). Germline V lookup: CDR1 SGHNT, CDR2 YENEEA. V was trimmed by 1 base and J by 5 bases, leaving 9 bases between them. The CDR3 has 13 residues. CDR3 loop: CASSLGGGDEQYF. The CDR3 DNA reads TGTGCCAGCAGCTTAGGAGGGGGAGACGAGCAGTACTTC.

The table lists this clone with a count of one. The chain uses TRBV5-5 and TRBJ1-6; a possible D gene is TRBD1 (5 bases). CDR1 and CDR2 from the germline V gene are SGHKS and YYEKEE (reference sequence). Trimming left V 4 bases short and J 7 bases short, with 9 bases between. The CDR3 extends over 13 amino acids. CDR3 amino acids: CASSNAGNSPLHF. The CDR3 region has the DNA TGTGCCAGCAGCAACGCAGGGAATTCACCCCTCCACTTT. Based on the CDR3 plus reference TRBV5-5 and TRBJ1-6, the full variable domain is DAGVTQSPTHLIKTRGQQVTLRCSPISGHKSVSWYQQVLGQGPQFIFQYYEKEERGRGNFPDRFSARQFPNYSSELNVNALLLGDSALYLCASSNAGNSPLHFGNGTRLTVT.

V is TRBV7-9 and J is TRBJ2-2, with D maybe TRBD2 (6 bases). Trimming stripped 5 bases from V and 1 base from J, with 14 bases between. The CDR3 runs 16 residues. Germline V gene lookup returns CDR1 SEHNR and CDR2 FQNEAQ (reference sequence). CDR3 residues: CASSTALARNTGELFF. DNA for the CDR3: TGTGCCAGCAGCACCGCCCTAGCGAGGAACACCGGGGAGCTGTTTTTT.

V usage is TRBV5-1 and J usage is TRBJ2-7; TRBD1 might be the D (5 bases). V was trimmed by 0 bases and J by 4 bases, leaving 8 bases between them. The CDR3 is 13 amino acids. From germline, CDR1 is SGHRS and CDR2 YFSETQ. CDR3 nucleotide sequence: TGCGCCAGCAGCTTGGAACAGGCTTACGAGCAGTACTTC. Protein product: CASSLEQAYEQYF. The entire variable domain, with the rest obtained from reference TRBV5-1 and TRBJ2-7, is as follows: KAGVTQTPRYLIKTRGQQVTLSCSPISGHRSVSWYQQTPGQGLQFLFEYFSETQRNKGNFPGRFSGRQFSNSRSEMNVSTLELGDSALYLCASSLEQAYEQYFGPGTRLTVT.

J is TRBJ1-2 and V is TRBV2; D perhaps matches TRBD1 (5 bases). V was shortened by 6 bases and J by 2 bases, with 10 bases between the two germline ends. The CDR3 totals 13 residues. CDR1 and CDR2 (germline): SNHLY, FYNNEI. The CDR3 is CASRKAGNYGYTF. The CDR3 nucleotides are TGTGCCAGCAGAAAGGCAGGGAACTATGGCTACACCTTC.

This chain uses TRBV3-1 (or the pseudogene TRBV3-2) with TRBJ2-1; 7 nucleotides line up with TRBD2. This CDR3 spans 17 amino acids. The germline V gene has CDR1 LGHDT and CDR2 YNNKEL (reference sequence). The junction had 10 bases not matched to a gene; V was cut back by 4 bases and J by 1 base. The CDR3 protein is CASSPTLASASYNEQFF. CDR3 DNA sequence: TGTGCCAGCAGCCCCACACTAGCGAGCGCTTCCTACAATGAGCAGTTCTTC.

The V call is TRBV7-2, the J call TRBJ2-3; D possibly corresponds to TRBD2 (5 bases). The CDR3 is made up of 13 amino acids. Trimming took off 5 bases at V and 5 bases at J, with 11 bases between the two ends. CDR1 is SGHTA and CDR2 is FQGNSA in the germline V gene. Written as DNA, the CDR3 is TGTGCCAGCAGCCCTACTAGATTAGATACGCAGTATTTT. It codes for CASSPTRLDTQYF.

V and J are TRBV11-3 and TRBJ1-1; TRBD1 is a possible D gene (5 bases). Germline V gene data show CDR1 as SGHNT and CDR2 as YENEEA. This CDR3 contains 14 residues. V lost 5 bases and J lost 2, with 12 bases in between. The CDR3 sequence is CASSITGVNTEAFF. CDR3 nucleotides: TGTGCCAGCAGCATCACGGGGGTAAACACTGAAGCTTTCTTT.

The rearrangement uses TRBV18 and TRBJ1-4, with 7 bases fitting TRBD1. The V segment lost 3 bases and the J segment 5 bases; nucleotides outside the gene matches: 6. The CDR3 is made up of 15 amino acids. CDR1 is KGHSH, CDR2 LQKENI, per germline. The CDR3 here is CASSPRAGGNEKLFF. In nucleotides, the CDR3 is TGTGCCAGCTCACCTCGGGCAGGGGGAAATGAAAAACTGTTTTTT.

The J gene is TRBJ2-5, the V gene TRBV28; D is undetermined. The CDR3 is 12 residues long. The V end lost 5 bases, the J end lost 5 bases, and 9 bases lay between the germline ends. Germline V CDR1 and CDR2: MDHEN, SYDVKM. The CDR3 DNA is TGTGCCAGCAGTCAAACCCGGGAGACCCAGTACTTC. Amino acid sequence: CASSQTRETQYF.

This clone was seen just once. V gene TRBV27 combines with J gene TRBJ2-7, with D possibly TRBD1 on 6 matching bases. The ends were cut back, 0 bases at V and 2 bases at J, with 11 bases in the middle. Germline CDR1 reads MNHEY; CDR2 reads SMNVEV (reference sequence). The CDR3 loop spans 15 amino acids. CDR3 residues: CASSLSGTRAYEQYF. The CDR3 nucleotides are TGTGCCAGCAGTTTATCAGGGACACGAGCCTACGAGCAGTACTTC.

The V and J genes are TRBV5-8 and TRBJ1-4; D may be TRBD1 (6 bases). The CDR3 contains 14 residues. The V and J ends lost 0 bases and 8 bases respectively, with 11 bases between them. Germline assignment: CDR1 SGHTS and CDR2 YDEGEE. CDR3 in amino acids: CASSLAGAEEKLFF. The CDR3 bases are TGTGCCAGCAGCTTGGCAGGGGCCGAGGAAAAACTGTTTTTT.

The V and J genes are TRBV12-3 or TRBV12-4 and TRBJ1-1; D is unclear. CDR3 length: 13 residues. The V gene lost 7 bases and the J gene lost 3 bases, with 12 bases spanning the gap. CDR3 residues: CASNQRRDTEAFF. CDR3 nucleotide sequence: TGTGCCAGCAACCAACGGCGGGACACTGAAGCTTTCTTT.

The J gene is TRBJ2-3, the V gene TRBV5-4; 7 nucleotides match TRBD2. The CDR3 runs 15 residues. Germline V gene data show CDR1 as SGHNT and CDR2 as YYREEE (reference sequence). V shed 0 bases, J shed 0 bases, and the junction held 1 base outside the gene matches. DNA for the CDR3: TGTGCCAGCAGCTTGGGGGGAGGGAGCACAGATACGCAGTATTTT. Residues: CASSLGGGSTDTQYF.

The chain joins TRBV11-2 to TRBJ1-5; TRBD1 is a possible D gene (5 bases). The ends were cut back, 3 bases at V and 7 bases at J, with 13 bases in the middle. From germline, CDR1 is SGHAT and CDR2 FQNNGV. CDR3 length: 14 amino acids. CDR3 nucleotide sequence: TGTGCCAGCAGCTTCGGCAGGGCAGGACAGCCCCAGCATTTT. Translated, it gives CASSFGRAGQPQHF.

This chain uses TRBV27 with TRBJ2-3, with D possibly matching TRBD2 (5 bases). From germline, CDR1 is MNHEY and CDR2 SMNVEV (reference sequence). With 7 bases removed from V and 8 bases from J, the gap between germline ends came to 13 bases. CDR3 size: 12 residues. The chain's CDR3 is CASNPLGGTQYF. The DNA of the CDR3 is TGTGCCAGCAACCCTTTAGGAGGTACGCAGTATTTT.

A few counts support this clone. This sequence joins TRBV19 and TRBJ2-7, with TRBD1 identical over 10 bases. J lost 2 bases, V lost 3 bases, and 13 bases had no gene match. From germline, CDR1 is LNHDA and CDR2 SQIVND (reference sequence). CDR3 length: 18 amino acids. The CDR3 nucleotides are TGTGCCAGTAGTATCTCAACGCCAGGACAGGGGGGGGCCTACGAGCAGTACTTC. It translates to CASSISTPGQGGAYEQYF. Full variable domain (rest looked up from reference TRBV19 and TRBJ2-7): DGGITQSPKYLFRKEGQNVTLSCEQNLNHDAMYWYRQDPGQGLRLIYYSQIVNDFQKGDIAEGYSVSREKKESFPLTVTSAQKNPTAFYLCASSISTPGQGGAYEQYFGPGTRLTVT.

This chain uses TRBV7-2 with TRBJ2-1; D is perhaps TRBD2 (6 bases). The V and J ends lost 5 bases and 9 bases respectively, with 20 bases between them. There are 15 residues in the CDR3. Germline V gene sequence: CDR1 SGHTA, CDR2 FQGNSA. The CDR3 bases are TGTGCCAGCAGCCCTCCGGGACTGGGCCTCGCTGAGCAGTTCTTC. Its protein product is CASSPPGLGLAEQFF.

The rearrangement joins TRBV5-4 to TRBJ1-2, with 7 bases that match TRBD1. CDR1 SGHNT and CDR2 YYREEE come from the germline V gene (reference sequence). This CDR3 has 14 amino acids. V was pared by 4 bases and J by 7 bases, with 10 bases of the junction left unmatched. The CDR3 region has the DNA TGTGCCAGCAGCCGACCTCCAGGGGGAGGTGGCTACACCTTC. This gives the protein CASSRPPGGGGYTF.

The V call is TRBV30, the J call TRBJ2-7; 10 bases map to TRBD1. Per germline, CDR1 GTSNPN and CDR2 SVGIG (reference sequence). V lost 2 bases, J lost 3 bases, and 4 bases stayed unmatched. CDR3 length equals 14 residues. The DNA of the CDR3 is TGTGCCTGGAGTCCGGGACAGGGGATCTACGAGCAGTACTTC. Translating it yields CAWSPGQGIYEQYF.

The genes are TRBV10-1 and TRBJ2-7, with D possibly TRBD2 on 5 matching bases. The length of the CDR3 is 12 residues. V was pared by 4 bases and J by 4 bases, with 8 bases between. Germline values: CDR1 WNHNN, CDR2 SYGVQD (reference sequence). CDR3 protein: CASSADLYEQYF. In DNA form, the CDR3 reads TGCGCCAGCAGTGCGGACTTATACGAGCAGTACTTC.

The chain joins TRBV7-3 to TRBJ1-6, with D unresolved. Trimming cost V 3 bases and J 6 bases, with 12 bases left between them. Germline-derived CDR1 and CDR2 are SGHTA and FQGTGA. The CDR3 spans 15 residues. In nucleotides, the CDR3 is TGTGCCAGCAGCTTCTACGCGGATCCTAATTCACCCCTCCACTTT. Translation: CASSFYADPNSPLHF. Variable domain in full (rest from reference TRBV7-3 and TRBJ1-6): GAGVSQTPSNKVTEKGKYVELRCDPISGHTALYWYRQSLGQGPEFLIYFQGTGAADDSGLPNDRFFAVRPEGSVSTLKIQRTERGDSAVYLCASSFYADPNSPLHFGNGTRLTVT.